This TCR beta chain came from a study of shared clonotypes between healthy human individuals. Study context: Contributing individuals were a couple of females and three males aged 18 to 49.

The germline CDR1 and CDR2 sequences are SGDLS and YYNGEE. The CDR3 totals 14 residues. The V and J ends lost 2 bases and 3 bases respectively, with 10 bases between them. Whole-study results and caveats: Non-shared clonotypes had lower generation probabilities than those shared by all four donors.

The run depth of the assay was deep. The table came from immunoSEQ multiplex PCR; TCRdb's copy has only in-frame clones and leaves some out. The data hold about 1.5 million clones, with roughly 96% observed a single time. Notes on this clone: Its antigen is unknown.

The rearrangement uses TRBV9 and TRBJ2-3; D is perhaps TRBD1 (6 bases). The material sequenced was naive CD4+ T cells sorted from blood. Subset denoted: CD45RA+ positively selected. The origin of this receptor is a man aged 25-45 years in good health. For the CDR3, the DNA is TGTGCCAGCAGCGTGATAACAGGGACAGATACGCAGTATTTT. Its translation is CASSVITGTDTQYF.